This record concerns one TCR beta chain sequence. The data stem from a study of cytomegalovirus exposure and HLA in healthy donors. Germline V lookup: CDR1 SGDLS, CDR2 YYNGEE. The CDR3 is 14 amino acids. Trimming cost V 8 bases and J 5 bases; bases outside gene matches: 7. Vbeta (60) and Jbeta (13) primers were used in the PCR. The table came from immunoSEQ multiplex PCR; TCRdb's copy has only in-frame clones and leaves some out. The profile covers 210,000 or so clones, with around 83% appearing a single time and 0.2% to 0.25% taken by the ten largest. This clonotype originated in a girl between 2 and 10 years old in good health and CMV-seronegative. Sequencing was performed on PBMCs. The V gene is TRBV9, the J gene TRBJ2-1; 10 bases agree with TRBD2. The DNA of the CDR3 is TGTGCCAGTCAGCGGGGGGGGGCCCACAATGAGCAGTTCTTC. This codes for CASQRGGAHNEQFF.